These T cell receptor beta chains were read from a single sample in a study of OX40 agonist ivuxolimab in advanced cancers. Clones were sequenced by immunoSEQ multiplex PCR, and TCRdb holds only the in-frame ones, with some missing. This sample has 45,000 or so clones, with roughly 93% found just once. Here the sequenced sample was CD4+ or CD8+ T cells sorted from blood, taken in a trial of the OX40 agonist ivuxolimab. Source of these receptors: an adult with an advanced solid tumor such as melanoma, head and neck, liver or kidney cancer. The CDR3 runs from the conserved cysteine through the conserved F or W. The D gene is left open where the match is weak. Size values are once, few and many counts, or a class for expanded clones, and some rows have none.

abundance: .
d_gene: .
v_gene: TRBV11-2
j_gene: TRBJ2-5
CDR3aa: CASSLGGIQETQYF
CDR3nt: TGTGCCAGCAGCTTAGGGGGGATCCAAGAGACCCAGTACTTC

abundance: .
d_gene: .
v_gene: TRBV7-9
j_gene: TRBJ1-1
CDR3aa: CASSLVGDKARAFF
CDR3nt: TGTGCCAGCAGCTTAGTGGGGGACAAGGCCCGAGCTTTCTTT

abundance: few
d_gene: TRBD1
v_gene: TRBV30
j_gene: TRBJ1-2
CDR3aa: CAWTGQSRGYTF
CDR3nt: TGTGCCTGGACGGGACAGTCAAGGGGCTACACCTTC

abundance: .
d_gene: .
v_gene: TRBV29-1
j_gene: TRBJ2-7
CDR3aa: CSVGGTANSYEQYF
CDR3nt: TGCAGCGTAGGAGGGACGGCGAACTCCTACGAGCAGTACTTC

abundance: .
d_gene: .
v_gene: TRBV27
j_gene: TRBJ2-1
CDR3aa: CASSQYNEQFF
CDR3nt: TGTGCCAGCAGTCAATACAATGAGCAGTTCTTC

abundance: .
d_gene: TRBD1
v_gene: TRBV19
j_gene: TRBJ2-1
CDR3aa: CASSRGTGTYNEQFF
CDR3nt: TGTGCCAGTAGTCGTGGGACAGGGACCTACAATGAGCAGTTCTTC

abundance: .
d_gene: TRBD2
v_gene: TRBV7-9
j_gene: TRBJ2-7
CDR3aa: CASSLSESGRAHEQYF
CDR3nt: TGTGCCAGCAGCTTATCGGAAAGCGGGAGGGCCCACGAGCAGTACTTC

abundance: .
d_gene: .
v_gene: TRBV9
j_gene: TRBJ2-3
CDR3aa: CASSVGVFNADTQYF
CDR3nt: TGTGCCAGCAGCGTAGGGGTGTTCAATGCAGATACGCAGTATTTT

abundance: .
d_gene: .
v_gene: TRBV18
j_gene: TRBJ2-7
CDR3aa: CASSPGWRYEQYF
CDR3nt: TGTGCCAGCTCACCCGGATGGAGGTACGAGCAGTACTTC

abundance: .
d_gene: .
v_gene: TRBV29-1
j_gene: TRBJ1-1
CDR3aa: CSVVGPLGTEAFF
CDR3nt: TGCAGCGTTGTGGGACCGCTTGGAACTGAAGCTTTCTTT

abundance: once
d_gene: .
v_gene: TRBV27
j_gene: TRBJ2-7
CDR3aa: CASSLTSSYEQYF
CDR3nt: TGTGCCAGCAGTTTGACTAGTTCCTACGAGCAGTACTTC

abundance: .
d_gene: .
v_gene: TRBV6-1
j_gene: TRBJ1-1
CDR3aa: CASSEGAGWNTEAFF
CDR3nt: TGTGCCAGCAGTGAAGGGGCAGGTTGGAACACTGAAGCTTTCTTT

abundance: .
d_gene: .
v_gene: TRBV11-2
j_gene: TRBJ1-1
CDR3aa: CASSFGVFNTEAFF
CDR3nt: TGTGCCAGCAGCTTCGGGGTCTTTAACACTGAAGCTTTCTTT

abundance: .
d_gene: TRBD2
v_gene: TRBV5-6
j_gene: TRBJ2-1
CDR3aa: CASSARLAGYNEQFF
CDR3nt: TGTGCCAGCAGCGCTCGACTAGCGGGGTACAATGAGCAGTTCTTC

abundance: .
d_gene: .
v_gene: TRBV4-1
j_gene: TRBJ2-7
CDR3aa: CASSQSGGSYEQYF
CDR3nt: TGCGCCAGCAGCCAATCCGGGGGATCCTACGAGCAGTACTTC

abundance: once
d_gene: .
v_gene: TRBV2
j_gene: TRBJ2-7
CDR3aa: CASSGQYNGEQYF
CDR3nt: TGTGCCAGCAGTGGACAGTATAACGGCGAGCAGTACTTC

abundance: once
d_gene: .
v_gene: TRBV19
j_gene: TRBJ2-6
CDR3aa: CASRLGGGTGANVLTF
CDR3nt: TGTGCCAGTAGGCTGGGCGGAGGGACTGGGGCCAACGTCCTGACTTTC

abundance: .
d_gene: .
v_gene: TRBV7-9
j_gene: TRBJ2-7
CDR3aa: CASSLGFSYEQYF
CDR3nt: TGTGCCAGCAGCTTAGGCTTCAGCTACGAGCAGTACTTC

abundance: .
d_gene: TRBD2
v_gene: TRBV6-1
j_gene: TRBJ2-3
CDR3aa: CASSAVGEGDTQYF
CDR3nt: TGTGCCAGCAGTGCGGTGGGGGAGGGAGATACGCAGTATTTT